Shown below are 27 T cell receptor beta chains from a single sample sequenced in a study of shared clonotypes between healthy human individuals. This table comes from immunoSEQ multiplex PCR, and its TCRdb copy is limited to in-frame clones, with some not included. The sample comprises more than 2,000,000 clones, more than 90% of which are singletons, and around 0.14% rests with the top ten. Material: naive CD4+ T cells sorted from blood. Subset in this sample: CD45RA+ positively selected. These TCRs come from a man aged 18 to 29 in good health.

In this sample, this clone turned up a few times. CDR3 region: CASSTPGGEAFF. The CDR3 DNA reads as TGTGCCAGCAGTACCCCAGGGGGTGAAGCTTTCTTT. This sequence joins TRBV6-5 and TRBJ1-1; 7 bases line up with TRBD1. CDR1 and CDR2 (germline): MNHEY, SVGAGI. The CDR3 contains 12 residues. Trimming removed 5 bases from V and 7 bases from J; junction bases left unmatched: 4.

The genes are TRBV7-2 and TRBJ2-3; D is possibly TRBD1 (5 bases). This CDR3 is 15 amino acids long. The V end was cut by 7 bases, the J end by 1 base, with 15 bases between. Per germline, CDR1 SGHTA and CDR2 FQGNSA. The CDR3: CASTKTSQGTDTQYF. The CDR3 bases are TGTGCCAGCACCAAGACCTCACAGGGCACAGATACGCAGTATTTT.

This clone came up once. The CDR3 spells CASSPHAGTNDNQPQHF. The CDR3 DNA sequence: TGTGCCAGCAGCCCTCACGCAGGGACAAACGACAATCAGCCCCAGCATTTT. This sequence joins TRBV9 and TRBJ1-5; D is perhaps TRBD1 (6 bases). The CDR3 is 17 amino acids. V lost 4 bases, J lost 3 bases, and 20 bases lay in between. Germline CDR1 SGDLS, CDR2 YYNGEE.

Details on this clone: Different DNA sequences within this sample yield the same CDR3. The gene calls are TRBV19 and TRBJ2-2; D not certain. CDR3 size: 13 residues. Trimming pared 1 base from V and 5 bases from J, leaving 5 bases between. In germline, CDR1 is LNHDA, CDR2 SQIVND (reference sequence). DNA for the CDR3: TGTGCCAGTAGTATAGTACCAACCGGGGAGCTGTTTTTT. Translation: CASSIVPTGELFF.

V and J are TRBV7-2 and TRBJ1-6; 7 bases are a match to TRBD1. V lost 2 bases to trimming and J lost 7 bases; unmatched junction nucleotides: 17. The CDR3 has 19 amino acids. Germline CDR1 SGHTA, CDR2 FQGNSA. The CDR3 region has the DNA TGTGCCAGCAGCTTATACCGGGACAGCTTCCGATTAGAGAATTCACCCCTCCACTTT. Amino acids: CASSLYRDSFRLENSPLHF.

J is TRBJ1-2 and V is TRBV6-1; 8 nucleotides align to TRBD1. The V and J ends lost 4 bases and 2 bases, in that order; junction bases with no gene match: 3. The CDR3 contains 14 residues. The germline V gene encodes CDR1 MNHNS and CDR2 SASEGT. The CDR3 loop reads CASSGQGHNYGYTF. For the CDR3, the DNA is TGTGCCAGCAGTGGACAGGGGCACAACTATGGCTACACCTTC.

This clone was counted between two and nine times. This sequence joins TRBV7-9 and TRBJ1-6, with D uncertain. The CDR3 is 13 residues long. CDR1 and CDR2 from the germline V gene are SEHNR and FQNEAQ (reference sequence). V was clipped by 4 bases and J by 7 bases, with 8 bases between them. In nucleotides, the CDR3 is TGTGCCAGCAGCTCCGAGGGCAATTCACCCCTCCACTTT. Protein: CASSSEGNSPLHF.

This clone has only one observation. CDR3 protein: CASSLHRGPSTGELFF. CDR3 DNA: TGTGCCAGCTCACTCCACAGGGGGCCGTCCACCGGGGAGCTGTTTTTT. V usage is TRBV18 and J usage is TRBJ2-2; TRBD1 matches 9 bases. CDR3 size: 16 residues. Germline CDR1 reads KGHSH; CDR2 reads LQKENI. The V segment lost 4 bases and the J segment 4 bases; nucleotides outside the gene matches: 7.

The chain couples TRBV5-1 to TRBJ2-4; D ambiguous. V dropped 4 bases and J dropped 8 bases, with 13 bases sitting between them. The CDR3 consists of 13 residues. CDR1 is SGHRS and CDR2 is YFSETQ in the germline V gene. CDR3 sequence (DNA): TGCGCCAGCAGCCTCGACCCTGGGGACATTCAGTACTTC. Translation gives CASSLDPGDIQYF.

The count of this clone is one. The chain carries TRBV9 and TRBJ1-4, with TRBD1 identical over 7 bases. The CDR3 extends over 14 amino acids. CDR1 and CDR2 (germline): SGDLS, YYNGEE. Trimming cost V 4 bases and J 3 bases; bases outside gene matches: 3. DNA of the CDR3: TGTGCCAGCAGCCTAGGGGGCCCTAATGAAAAACTGTTTTTT. Translation gives CASSLGGPNEKLFF.

The V call is TRBV15, the J call TRBJ1-6; D perhaps matches TRBD1 (6 bases). The CDR3 spans 18 residues. Germline V lookup: CDR1 LNHNV, CDR2 YYDKDF (reference sequence). V shed 3 bases and J shed 5 bases, with 20 bases lying between them. CDR3: CATSSGQQGAGHNSPLHF. The CDR3 DNA reads as TGTGCCACCAGCAGTGGTCAACAGGGAGCCGGCCATAATTCACCCCTCCACTTT. Full variable domain (missing parts from reference TRBV15 and TRBJ1-6): DAMVIQNPRYQVTQFGKPVTLSCSQTLNHNVMYWYQQKSSQAPKLLFHYYDKDFNNEADTPDNFQSRRPNTSFCFLDIRSPGLGDTAMYLCATSSGQQGAGHNSPLHFGNGTRLTVT.

The V and J genes are TRBV11-2 and TRBJ1-6, with a tentative D call TRBD1 (6 bases). Trimming shortened V by 6 bases and J by 0 bases, and 12 bases separated the two germline ends. Looked up from germline, CDR1 is SGHAT and CDR2 is FQNNGV. This CDR3 contains 16 residues. CDR3 in amino acids: CASSIQGFSYNSPLHF. CDR3 bases: TGTGCCAGCAGTATCCAGGGGTTCTCCTATAATTCACCCCTCCACTTT.

J is TRBJ2-3 and V is TRBV10-1; 7 bases line up with TRBD2. The CDR3 spans 14 residues. In germline, CDR1 is WNHNN, CDR2 SYGVQD (reference sequence). V gave up 9 bases and J gave up 2 bases; unmatched junction bases: 8. The CDR3 bases are TGCGCCAGTCCGACTAGCTCCCCCACAGATACGCAGTATTTT. It encodes CASPTSSPTDTQYF.

As to this clone: At the DNA level, this CDR3 is encoded by other sequences in the same sample as well. The chain has TRBV5-6 and TRBJ1-4; unclear D gene. Trimming removed 0 bases at V and 4 bases at J, with 7 bases between. Per the germline V gene, CDR1 is SGHDT and CDR2 is YYEEEE. The CDR3 spans 14 residues. CDR3 DNA: TGTGCCAGCAGCTTGGCAGGAGTTAATGAAAAACTGTTTTTT. Residues: CASSLAGVNEKLFF.

This clone is a singleton in its sample. This rearrangement joins TRBV15 to TRBJ2-1, with D perhaps TRBD1 (5 bases). This CDR3 has 16 residues. CDR1 is LNHNV, CDR2 YYDKDF, per germline (reference sequence). Deletions cut 0 bases from V and 0 bases from J, with 9 bases between. The CDR3 sequence is CATSRDWQGSYNEQFF. For the CDR3, the DNA is TGTGCCACCAGCAGAGATTGGCAGGGCTCCTACAATGAGCAGTTCTTC. The variable domain in full, completed from reference TRBV15 and TRBJ2-1, reads DAMVIQNPRYQVTQFGKPVTLSCSQTLNHNVMYWYQQKSSQAPKLLFHYYDKDFNNEADTPDNFQSRRPNTSFCFLDIRSPGLGDTAMYLCATSRDWQGSYNEQFFGPGTRLTVL.

This sequence joins TRBV2 and TRBJ1-2; 7 bases line up with TRBD1. The CDR3 has 14 amino acids. V gave up 4 bases and J gave up 4 bases; unmatched junction bases: 6. Germline V CDR1 and CDR2: SNHLY, FYNNEI. The CDR3 loop reads CASSVQGQGYGYTF. CDR3 bases: TGTGCCAGCAGTGTACAGGGGCAGGGCTATGGCTACACCTTC. Combining the CDR3 with reference TRBV2 and TRBJ1-2 gives the whole variable domain EPEVTQTPSHQVTQMGQEVILRCVPISNHLYFYWYRQILGQKVEFLVSFYNNEISEKSEIFDDQFSVERPDGSNFTLKIRSTKLEDSAMYFCASSVQGQGYGYTFGSGTRLTVV.

This rearrangement joins TRBV10-3 to TRBJ2-2; 8 bases map to TRBD2. The V segment lost 4 bases and the J segment 1 base; nucleotides outside the gene matches: 5. Germline V gene sequence: CDR1 ENHRY, CDR2 SYGVKD. This CDR3 region has 16 residues. CDR3 sequence reads: CAISVFSGKNTGELFF. CDR3 DNA sequence: TGTGCCATCAGTGTCTTTAGCGGGAAGAACACCGGGGAGCTGTTTTTT.

This chain joins TRBV6-5 and TRBJ1-1, with 9 nucleotides matching TRBD1. CDR3 length equals 13 residues. V was clipped by 6 bases and J by 11 bases; unmatched bases: 10. Germline-derived CDR1 and CDR2 are MNHEY and SVGAGI. CDR3 region: CASSRDRAERAFF. DNA for the CDR3: TGTGCCAGCAGCAGGGACAGGGCCGAGCGCGCTTTCTTT.

V usage is TRBV18 and J usage is TRBJ2-5; the D gene is possibly TRBD1 (5 bases). This CDR3 comprises 14 residues. Germline V lookup: CDR1 KGHSH, CDR2 LQKENI. Trimming removed 4 bases at V and 3 bases at J, with 12 bases between. The CDR3 loop is CASSLGRPEETQYF. CDR3 sequence (DNA): TGTGCCAGCTCACTGGGGCGCCCTGAAGAGACCCAGTACTTC.

V gene TRBV27 combines with J gene TRBJ2-2; D perhaps matches TRBD1 (5 bases). V dropped 7 bases and J dropped 2 bases, with 17 bases sitting between them. From germline, CDR1 is MNHEY and CDR2 SMNVEV (reference sequence). This CDR3 has 16 residues. CDR3 DNA sequence: TGTGCCAGCACCCGACAGCTCACTACCAACACCGGGGAGCTGTTTTTT. Translating gives CASTRQLTTNTGELFF.

V and J are TRBV4-3 and TRBJ2-7, with D unclear. The V end lost 4 bases, the J end lost 3 bases, and 16 bases lay between the germline ends. Per the germline V gene, CDR1 is LGHNA and CDR2 is YSLEER. CDR3 length: 15 amino acids. CDR3 residues: CASSRAWQVIYEQYF. The CDR3 nucleotides are TGCGCCAGCAGCCGTGCGTGGCAGGTTATCTACGAGCAGTACTTC.

The chain has TRBV27 and TRBJ2-2; D gene uncertain. CDR3 length equals 14 residues. From germline, CDR1 is MNHEY and CDR2 SMNVEV (reference sequence). The V end was cut by 6 bases, the J end by 2 bases, with 10 bases between. The CDR3 protein is CASSFKRNTGELFF. The CDR3 nucleotides are TGTGCCAGCAGCTTTAAAAGAAACACCGGGGAGCTGTTTTTT.

The chain is built from TRBV2 and TRBJ2-3; 8 bases agree with TRBD2. This CDR3 spans 15 amino acids. J gave up 2 bases and V 4 bases, and 5 bases lay outside the gene matches. The germline V gene encodes CDR1 SNHLY and CDR2 FYNNEI. The CDR3 is CASSGLAPYTDTQYF. As DNA, the CDR3 is TGTGCCAGCAGTGGACTAGCGCCTTACACAGATACGCAGTATTTT.

This clone was observed a single time. This chain joins TRBV5-8 and TRBJ2-1, with D possibly being TRBD2 (6 bases). V dropped 5 bases and J dropped 7 bases, with 19 bases sitting between them. Germline loops: CDR1 SGHTS, CDR2 YDEGEE. The CDR3 is 15 amino acids. The chain's CDR3 is CASSRGLAMKNEQFF. For the CDR3, the DNA is TGTGCCAGCAGTCGAGGGCTAGCGATGAAGAATGAGCAGTTCTTC.

This rearrangement joins TRBV6-5 to TRBJ1-6; TRBD1 matches 7 bases. Unmatched junction bases numbered 4, after V lost 4 bases and J lost 7 bases. Germline V gene sequence: CDR1 MNHEY, CDR2 SVGAGI. The CDR3 totals 14 residues. The CDR3 loop reads CASSSGQRNSPLHF. CDR3 sequence (DNA): TGTGCCAGCAGTTCGGGACAGCGCAATTCACCCCTCCACTTT.

This rearrangement joins TRBV9 to TRBJ1-6; D perhaps matches TRBD1 (6 bases). Per germline, CDR1 SGDLS and CDR2 YYNGEE. The V end was cut by 3 bases, the J end by 8 bases, with 18 bases between. The CDR3 length is 16 residues. CDR3 nucleotides: TGTGCCAGCAGCGCACTACAGGGTACTGGTGATTCACCCCTCCACTTT. Protein sequence: CASSALQGTGDSPLHF.

This chain links TRBV6-1 with TRBJ1-6, with D uncertain. Germline CDR1 reads MNHNS; CDR2 reads SASEGT. CDR3 length: 15 residues. V gave up 3 bases and J gave up 5 bases, with 11 bases separating them. The CDR3, as DNA: TGTGCCAGCAGTGAGTCCCGGCTAAATAATTCACCCCTCCACTTT. Translating it yields CASSESRLNNSPLHF.